The 30 T cell receptor beta chains reported below all come from one sample, sequenced in a study of blood T cell repertoires in COVID-19. Data came from immunoSEQ multiplex PCR; TCRdb stores just in-frame clones and leaves some out. The data contain 150,000 to 200,000 clones, 70% to 90% of them singletons. Sequenced input: PBMCs or T cells enriched from blood (not recorded which). All receptors derive from a woman aged 45-60 years who had recovered from COVID-19.

The chain recombines TRBV6-6 with TRBJ2-6; TRBD1 matches 10 bases. The CDR3 runs 16 residues. Per germline, CDR1 MNHNY and CDR2 SVGAGI (reference sequence). Unmatched junction bases numbered 4, after V lost 8 bases and J lost 0 bases. CDR3 protein: CASLRTGGSGANVLTF. The CDR3 DNA follows: TGTGCCAGCCTGAGGACAGGGGGCTCTGGGGCCAACGTCCTGACTTTC.

The V call is TRBV6-5, the J call TRBJ2-1; possible D gene TRBD2, 6 bases. The CDR3 sequence is 13 residues long. Germline V gene sequence: CDR1 MNHEY, CDR2 SVGAGI. The germline V and J ends were trimmed by 5 bases and 15 bases, with 20 bases remaining between them. Here the CDR3 reads CASSTPGGGTRFF. CDR3 nucleotide sequence: TGTGCCAGCAGTACCCCTGGGGGAGGTACGCGGTTCTTC.

This clone was counted between two and nine times. The J gene is TRBJ1-6, the V gene TRBV6-5; no clear D. The CDR3 has 15 amino acids. The V end was cut by 0 bases, the J end by 13 bases, with 16 bases between. The germline CDR1 and CDR2 sequences are MNHEY and SVGAGI. The CDR3 nucleotides are TGTGCCAGCAGTTACTCTGGCGGACCGCGAGGGCCCCTCCACTTT. Its protein product is CASSYSGGPRGPLHF.

The chain joins TRBV6-6 to TRBJ2-7; TRBD1 agrees at 8 bases. Germline V gene data show CDR1 as MNHNY and CDR2 as SVGAGI (reference sequence). The CDR3 is made up of 11 amino acids. V shed 8 bases, J shed 3 bases, and the junction held 0 bases outside the gene matches. CDR3 coding DNA: TGTGCCAGCGGGACAGGCTACGAGCAGTACTTC. Its translation: CASGTGYEQYF.

In this sample, this clone turned up once. The chain employs TRBV7-8 and TRBJ2-7, with TRBD2 matching over 7 bases. Germline V gives CDR1 SGHVS, CDR2 FQNEAQ. The V and J ends lost 1 base and 3 bases, in that order; junction bases with no gene match: 3. This CDR3 spans 14 amino acids. Here the CDR3 DNA reads TGTGCCAGCAGCTTAGGAGGCGGGGGCTACGAGCAGTACTTC. It encodes CASSLGGGGYEQYF.

The V call is TRBV2, the J call TRBJ2-1, with 7 bases that match TRBD2. J lost 0 bases, V lost 11 bases, and 10 bases had no gene match. The CDR3 covers 15 residues. CDR1 and CDR2 from the germline V gene are SNHLY and FYNNEI. The CDR3 DNA reads as TGTGCCCAAGCTTCGCGGGAGAGCTCCTACAATGAGCAGTTCTTC. Translating gives CAQASRESSYNEQFF.

The chain employs TRBV15 and TRBJ2-7; possible D gene TRBD2, 5 bases. Germline V gene data show CDR1 as LNHNV and CDR2 as YYDKDF (reference sequence). V was trimmed by 1 base and J by 3 bases, leaving 13 bases between them. The CDR3 has 15 amino acids. The CDR3: CATSRGRTGIYEQYF. For the CDR3, the DNA is TGTGCCACCAGCAGAGGTAGGACGGGAATCTACGAGCAGTACTTC.

The V and J genes are TRBV7-6 and TRBJ1-4; D uncertain. Trimming shortened V by 0 bases and J by 6 bases, and 17 bases separated the two germline ends. CDR3 length equals 17 residues. The germline CDR1 and CDR2 sequences are SGHVS and FNYEAQ. The CDR3 coding sequence is TGTGCCAGCAGCTTAGCGGAATCGTCCGGGTTCCATGAAAAACTGTTTTTT. Its translation is CASSLAESSGFHEKLFF. The full variable domain, completed using reference TRBV7-6 and TRBJ1-4, is GAGVSQSPRYKVTKRGQDVALRCDPISGHVSLYWYRQALGQGPEFLTYFNYEAQQDKSGLPNDRFSAERPEGSISTLTIQRTEQRDSAMYRCASSLAESSGFHEKLFFGSGTQLSVL.

The chain joins TRBV5-1 to TRBJ1-2; D ambiguous. Germline assignment: CDR1 SGHRS and CDR2 YFSETQ. This CDR3 has 15 amino acids. Trimming took off 0 bases at V and 7 bases at J, with 16 bases between the two ends. The CDR3, as DNA: TGCGCCAGCAGCTTGGCGGGAGATGCAACAAGTGGCTACACCTTC. Translating it yields CASSLAGDATSGYTF.

This clone was counted a single time. This sequence joins TRBV2 and TRBJ1-2; no clear D. This CDR3 region has 14 residues. Germline V lookup: CDR1 SNHLY, CDR2 FYNNEI. Trimming took 6 bases from V and 4 from J, leaving 15 bases between them. CDR3 residues: CASSTLAAGYGYTF. The CDR3 nucleotides are TGTGCCAGCAGCACCCTGGCAGCGGGCTATGGCTACACCTTC.

This clone appeared once. The chain employs TRBV12-3 or TRBV12-4 and TRBJ2-3, with a possible D match to TRBD1 (5 bases). Trimming removed 6 bases at V and 3 bases at J, with 10 bases between. This CDR3 comprises 13 residues. The CDR3 is CASSFRATDTQYF. The CDR3 region has the DNA TGTGCCAGCAGCTTCAGGGCAACAGATACGCAGTATTTT.

This sequence joins TRBV21-1 and TRBJ1-2; the D segment call TRBD1 is taken from the table without a DNA check. TRBV21-1 is tagged as a pseudogene. The CDR3 consists of 15 residues. The CDR3 sequence: CASSKGHGTAYGYTF. As DNA, the CDR3 is TGTGCCAGCAGCAAAGGACACGGGACAGCATATGGCTACACCTTC.

The J gene is TRBJ2-5, the V gene TRBV2, with TRBD1 as a possible D gene (5 bases). V was trimmed by 2 bases and J by 4 bases, leaving 11 bases between them. This CDR3 is 14 amino acids long. Germline-derived CDR1 and CDR2 are SNHLY and FYNNEI. CDR3: CASSESRVGETQYF. CDR3 coding DNA: TGTGCCAGCAGTGAAAGCAGGGTCGGAGAGACCCAGTACTTC.

CDR3 in amino acids: CASSPPRTGVNTEAFF. The CDR3 DNA reads TGTGCCAGCTCACCTCCCCGGACAGGGGTGAACACTGAAGCTTTCTTT. This rearrangement joins TRBV18 to TRBJ1-1; 9 bases are shared with TRBD1. The ends lost 3 bases at V and 0 bases at J; junction bases unmatched: 5. CDR1 and CDR2 from the germline V gene are KGHSH and LQKENI. The CDR3 is 16 amino acids. The full variable domain, completed using reference TRBV18 and TRBJ1-1, is NAGVMQNPRHLVRRRGQEARLRCSPMKGHSHVYWYRQLPEEGLKFMVYLQKENIIDESGMPKERFSAEFPKEGPSILRIQQVVRGDSAAYFCASSPPRTGVNTEAFFGQGTRLTVV.

This chain connects TRBV6-5 to TRBJ2-7; 8 bases align to TRBD1. J lost 5 bases, V lost 5 bases, and 8 bases had no gene match. The CDR3 runs to 14 residues. Germline V CDR1 and CDR2: MNHEY, SVGAGI. The CDR3 nucleotides read TGTGCCAGCAGTCCCCGACAGGGGCATAACGAGCAGTACTTC. Translating gives CASSPRQGHNEQYF.

The chain couples TRBV24-1 to TRBJ2-3; unclear D gene. The germline V gene has CDR1 KGHDR and CDR2 SFDVKD. V shed 4 bases and J shed 5 bases, with 9 bases lying between them. The CDR3 is 13 amino acids. CDR3 in amino acids: CATSDPARDTQYF. CDR3 bases: TGTGCCACCAGTGACCCCGCCAGAGATACGCAGTATTTT.

This clone was seen a single time. This chain links TRBV7-2 with TRBJ1-2; 8 bases map to TRBD1. Germline V gene lookup returns CDR1 SGHTA and CDR2 FQGNSA. The CDR3 totals 15 residues. After removal of 5 bases from V and 5 bases from J, the junction contained 10 bases not matched to a gene. For the CDR3, the DNA is TGTGCCAGCAGCGTTGGTCAGGGGGCGATGTATGGCTACACCTTC. Its protein is CASSVGQGAMYGYTF.

The CDR3 sequence is CASKGWIAADQLNQPQHF. CDR3 DNA: TGTGCCAGCAAAGGGTGGATAGCAGCGGACCAACTCAATCAGCCCCAGCATTTT. The chain employs TRBV21-1 and TRBJ1-5. TRBV21-1 is described as a pseudogene. The CDR3 is 18 residues long.

This chain joins TRBV27 and TRBJ2-7; D may be TRBD2 (5 bases). There are 14 residues in the CDR3. Germline V lookup: CDR1 MNHEY, CDR2 SMNVEV (reference sequence). V was shortened by 5 bases and J by 5 bases, with 16 bases between the two germline ends. The CDR3 bases are TGTGCCAGCAGTCTAACGGACGGAGGAGACGAGCAGTACTTC. It yields the protein CASSLTDGGDEQYF.

This sequence joins TRBV7-2 and TRBJ2-3; 7 nucleotides match TRBD2. V lost 6 bases, J lost 4 bases, and 4 bases stayed unmatched. The CDR3 extends over 13 amino acids. CDR1 is SGHTA and CDR2 is FQGNSA in the germline V gene. CDR3 sequence (DNA): TGTGCCAGCAGTTTGGGGGGGTCAGATACGCAGTATTTT. This codes for CASSLGGSDTQYF. Looking up the rest from reference TRBV7-2 and TRBJ2-3 gives the full variable domain: GAGVSQSPSNKVTEKGKDVELRCDPISGHTALYWYRQSLGQGLEFLIYFQGNSAPDKSGLPSDRFSAERTGGSVSTLTIQRTQQEDSAVYLCASSLGGSDTQYFGPGTRLTVL.

The V gene is TRBV6-5, the J gene TRBJ2-7; 7 bases align to TRBD2. CDR1 and CDR2 (germline): MNHEY, SVGAGI. After removal of 2 bases from V and 5 bases from J, the junction contained 12 bases not matched to a gene. The CDR3 covers 16 residues. DNA for the CDR3: TGTGCCAGCAGTTACGCGGGGAGGGAGGTTCCCGACGAGCAGTACTTC. Amino acid sequence: CASSYAGREVPDEQYF.

This rearrangement joins TRBV5-5 to TRBJ2-1; tentatively, D is TRBD2 (7 bases). Between the trimmed V and J ends, which lost 1 base and 6 bases, there was a span of 23 bases. The CDR3 is made up of 18 amino acids. The germline CDR1 and CDR2 sequences are SGHKS and YYEKEE (reference sequence). For the CDR3, the DNA is TGTGCCAGCAGCTTGACCCAATTACAGGGAGCGGGGTCCAATGAGCAGTTCTTC. Translation: CASSLTQLQGAGSNEQFF.

The chain recombines TRBV5-4 with TRBJ1-5; 7 nucleotides line up with TRBD1. The CDR3 sequence is 14 residues long. In germline, CDR1 is SGHNT, CDR2 YYREEE (reference sequence). The ends lost 3 bases at V and 6 bases at J; junction bases unmatched: 6. Here the CDR3 reads CASSSDRSGQPQHF. The CDR3 nucleotides read TGTGCCAGCAGCTCGGACAGGTCAGGTCAGCCCCAGCATTTT.

The chain joins TRBV12-3 or TRBV12-4 to TRBJ2-7, with 7 positions matching TRBD1. Trimming cost V 5 bases and J 4 bases; bases outside gene matches: 5. The CDR3 runs 13 residues. CDR3 residues: CASSLWDSYEQYF. The CDR3 DNA sequence: TGTGCCAGCAGTCTATGGGACAGTTACGAGCAGTACTTC.

The chain is built from TRBV12-3 or TRBV12-4 and TRBJ2-3, with D perhaps TRBD2 (5 bases). CDR3 size: 13 residues. V lost 8 bases and J 3 bases, leaving 12 bases between the germline ends. In DNA, the CDR3 is TGTGCCAGCCGCTACGGGGTTACAGATACGCAGTATTTT. Its protein is CASRYGVTDTQYF.

This chain uses TRBV3-1 (or the pseudogene TRBV3-2) with TRBJ2-2; TRBD2 is a possible D gene (6 bases). Germline CDR1 LGHDT, CDR2 YNNKEL (reference sequence). The CDR3 is 16 residues long. The V end lost 1 base, the J end lost 0 bases, and 9 bases lay between the germline ends. The chain's CDR3 is CASSQGGGSNTGELFF. CDR3 in DNA: TGTGCCAGCAGCCAAGGTGGGGGGTCGAACACCGGGGAGCTGTTTTTT.

The genes are TRBV7-3 and TRBJ2-7; 9 nucleotides align to TRBD2. The CDR3 is 14 amino acids. V was clipped by 5 bases and J by 6 bases; unmatched bases: 8. CDR1 and CDR2 from the germline V gene are SGHTA and FQGTGA. The CDR3 DNA is TGTGCCAGCAGCCTATCTAGCGGGGTAGGCGAGCAGTACTTC. This gives the protein CASSLSSGVGEQYF.

The J gene is TRBJ1-2, the V gene TRBV5-8; TRBD1 matches at 8 bases. V lost 4 bases, J lost 0 bases, and 8 bases stayed unmatched. This CDR3 spans 16 amino acids. Germline V gives CDR1 SGHTS, CDR2 YDEGEE. The CDR3 loop is CASSINQGQANYGYTF. In DNA form, the CDR3 reads TGTGCCAGCAGCATCAATCAGGGACAGGCTAACTATGGCTACACCTTC. Full variable domain (outside the CDR3, taken from reference TRBV5-8 and TRBJ1-2): EAGVTQSPTHLIKTRGQQATLRCSPISGHTSVYWYQQALGLGLQFLLWYDEGEERNRGNFPPRFSGRQFPNYSSELNVNALELEDSALYLCASSINQGQANYGYTFGSGTRLTVV.

The chain couples TRBV12-3 or TRBV12-4 to TRBJ1-5, with 8 bases identical to TRBD1. The CDR3 covers 13 residues. V was clipped by 4 bases and J by 9 bases; unmatched bases: 5. The DNA for the CDR3 is TGTGCCAGCAGTTGGACAGGGTCGGGGCCCCAGCATTTT. This translates into CASSWTGSGPQHF.

V gene TRBV5-1 combines with J gene TRBJ1-5; D gene uncertain. V was pared by 0 bases and J by 0 bases, with 7 bases between. The CDR3 spans 15 residues. Germline V gene lookup returns CDR1 SGHRS and CDR2 YFSETQ. CDR3 sequence: CASSLAGNSNQPQHF. DNA for the CDR3: TGCGCCAGCAGCTTGGCGGGGAATAGCAATCAGCCCCAGCATTTT.